A single sample gave rise to the 18 T cell receptor beta chains below, sequenced in a study of precursors of human CD4 cytotoxic T cells. TCRdb processed the reads anew with MiXCR; each CDR3 protein has one entry. The sample has several hundred distinct CDR3 sequences; roughly a sixth are singletons. Bulk UMI-based sequencing covered sorted CD4+ central memory, effector memory, IL-7R-high and IL-7R-negative TEMRA subsets. The sample taken for sequencing was memory CD4+ T cells from blood (PBMCs). These receptors all come from a human donor in good health.

Note on this clonotype: This clone may be a read error of a much larger clone one base away. This chain joins TRBV7-6 and TRBJ2-1; tentatively, D is TRBD2 (6 bases). The germline V gene has CDR1 SGHVS and CDR2 FNYEAQ. Trimming pared 3 bases from V and 6 bases from J, leaving 9 bases between. This CDR3 region has 13 residues. CDR3 region: CASSFPGGNEQFF. The CDR3 region has the DNA TGTGCCAGCAGCTTCCCCGGGGGCAATGAGCAGTTCTTC.

By sample share, this clonotype is large (0.1 to 1%). The rearrangement links TRBV5-6 to TRBJ2-1; a possible D gene is TRBD1 (6 bases). The germline V and J ends were trimmed by 6 bases and 4 bases, with 20 bases remaining between them. The CDR3 extends over 16 amino acids. The V gene's germline CDR1 is SGHDT and CDR2 YYEEEE. CDR3 DNA sequence: TGTGCCAGCACCGAGTTCGGACAGCCCGTATACAATGAGCAGTTCTTC. Its protein product is CASTEFGQPVYNEQFF.

A few counts support this clonotype. The chain is built from TRBV11-2 and TRBJ2-7, with TRBD1 identical over 12 bases. Germline V gives CDR1 SGHAT, CDR2 FQNNGV. There are 13 residues in the CDR3. Trimming took 5 bases from V and 6 from J; bases not matched to a gene: 2. The CDR3 DNA follows: TGTGCCAGCAGCCGGGACAGGGGGCGCGAGCAGTACTTC. It codes for CASSRDRGREQYF.

The chain joins TRBV5-1 to TRBJ2-5; D unclear. V was shortened by 2 bases and J by 2 bases, with 7 bases between the two germline ends. The CDR3 totals 13 residues. Germline V CDR1 and CDR2: SGHRS, YFSETQ. The CDR3 is CASSFGQQETQYF. The CDR3 nucleotides are TGCGCCAGCAGCTTTGGCCAGCAAGAGACCCAGTACTTC.

By share, this clonotype counts as large (0.1 to 1%). The V call is TRBV2, the J call TRBJ2-2, with D unclear. The CDR3 runs to 14 residues. The germline gives CDR1 SNHLY, CDR2 FYNNEI. V was clipped by 8 bases and J by 2 bases, with 12 bases between them. The CDR3 DNA sequence: TGTGCCAGCGAAACGAGTTCTAACACCGGGGAGCTGTTTTTT. It codes for CASETSSNTGELFF.

The chain joins TRBV4-2 to TRBJ2-7; 9 bases line up with TRBD1. V was pared by 5 bases and J by 3 bases, with 5 bases of the junction left unmatched. The CDR3 has 14 residues. Germline V lookup: CDR1 LGHNA, CDR2 YNFKEQ. CDR3 coding DNA: TGTGCCAGCAGCGCAGGGACAGGGAGCTACGAGCAGTACTTC. Amino acid sequence: CASSAGTGSYEQYF.

This rearrangement joins TRBV10-3 to TRBJ1-5; D is undetermined. CDR3 size: 14 residues. Between the trimmed V and J ends, which lost 0 bases and 7 bases, there was a span of 10 bases. The germline V gene encodes CDR1 ENHRY and CDR2 SYGVKD. The CDR3 loop is CAISESEAAQPQHF. As DNA, the CDR3 is TGTGCCATCAGTGAGTCGGAGGCAGCACAGCCCCAGCATTTT.

This sequence joins TRBV5-8 and TRBJ2-2; 7 positions agree with TRBD2. Unmatched junction bases numbered 6, after V lost 3 bases and J lost 1 base. The CDR3 consists of 16 residues. Per the germline V gene, CDR1 is SGHTS and CDR2 is YDEGEE. Written as DNA, the CDR3 is TGTGCCAGCAGCTCCCGACTAGCCGTGAACACCGGGGAGCTGTTTTTT. It yields the protein CASSSRLAVNTGELFF.

In this sample, this clonotype is large. The V and J genes are TRBV11-3 and TRBJ2-1; D is unresolved. This CDR3 is built from 11 residues. The V end lost 4 bases, the J end lost 9 bases, and 7 bases lay between the germline ends. Germline V gene sequence: CDR1 SGHNT, CDR2 YENEEA. The CDR3 protein is CASSSQIEQFF. The CDR3 region has the DNA TGTGCCAGCAGCTCTCAAATTGAGCAGTTCTTC. Variable domain in full (rest from reference TRBV11-3 and TRBJ2-1): EAGVVQSPRYKIIEKKQPVAFWCNPISGHNTLYWYLQNLGQGPELLIRYENEEAVDDSQLPKDRFSAERLKGVDSTLKIQPAELGDSAVYLCASSSQIEQFFGPGTRLTVL.

Judged by abundance, this clonotype is large (0.1 to 1%). CDR3 protein: CASSLTDSSYEQYF. CDR3 nucleotides: TGTGCCAGCAGCTTAACGGATAGCTCCTACGAGCAGTACTTC. The chain uses TRBV11-2 and TRBJ2-7; no reliable D call. This CDR3 has 14 amino acids. The V end lost 2 bases, the J end lost 0 bases, and 8 bases lay between the germline ends. CDR1 and CDR2 from the germline V gene are SGHAT and FQNNGV. The complete variable domain, with remaining parts taken from reference TRBV11-2 and TRBJ2-7, reads EAGVAQSPRYKIIEKRQSVAFWCNPISGHATLYWYQQILGQGPKLLIQFQNNGVVDDSQLPKDRFSAERLKGVDSTLKIQPAKLEDSAVYLCASSLTDSSYEQYFGPGTRLTVT.

This clonotype ranks as large (0.1 to 1%). The genes are TRBV11-3 and TRBJ2-7, with D possibly being TRBD2 (6 bases). Per the germline V gene, CDR1 is SGHNT and CDR2 is YENEEA. The CDR3 has 15 residues. Trimming cost V 5 bases and J 0 bases, with 14 bases left between them. The CDR3 loop is CASSARDGTSYEQYF. The CDR3 nucleotides are TGTGCCAGCAGCGCGCGGGACGGTACCTCCTACGAGCAGTACTTC.

This clonotype is deemed large. The chain links TRBV7-8 to TRBJ2-1; 9 bases map to TRBD2. Unmatched junction bases numbered 6, after V lost 3 bases and J lost 3 bases. The germline V gene has CDR1 SGHVS and CDR2 FQNEAQ. CDR3 length: 16 residues. Written as DNA, the CDR3 is TGTGCCAGCAGCTTCGGCAGACTAGCGGACTACAATGAGCAGTTCTTC. It is translated as CASSFGRLADYNEQFF.

In its sample, this clonotype ranks as large. The chain carries TRBV21-1 and TRBJ2-5; the listed D gene, TRBD1, was not tested against the DNA. TRBV21-1 is described as a pseudogene. The CDR3 runs to 14 residues. CDR3 sequence (DNA): TGTGCCAGCAGCATACAGGGACGGGGGGAGACCCAGTACTTC. Amino acids: CASSIQGRGETQYF.

By share of the sample, this clonotype is large. This chain links TRBV3-1 with TRBJ2-7, with D possibly being TRBD2 (6 bases). Trimming removed 4 bases from V and 0 bases from J, with 7 bases in between. The CDR3 length is 13 residues. Germline V lookup: CDR1 LGHDT, CDR2 YNNKEL (reference sequence). The CDR3 DNA sequence: TGTGCCAGCAGCCGGACTACCTCCTACGAGCAGTACTTC. Its protein is CASSRTTSYEQYF.

This clonotype came up a few times. The chain is built from TRBV18 and TRBJ2-1, with TRBD1 as a possible D gene (5 bases). This CDR3 comprises 13 residues. V was clipped by 4 bases and J by 5 bases, with 9 bases between them. CDR1 KGHSH and CDR2 LQKENI come from the germline V gene. The CDR3 spells CASSLGEHNEQFF. Here the CDR3 DNA reads TGTGCCAGCTCACTAGGGGAACACAATGAGCAGTTCTTC.

This clonotype is judged large (0.1 to 1%). The rearrangement joins TRBV29-1 to TRBJ1-2, with D possibly being TRBD1 (6 bases). The V gene lost 7 bases and the J gene lost 8 bases, with 14 bases spanning the gap. From germline, CDR1 is SQVTM and CDR2 ANQGSEA. The CDR3 extends over 11 amino acids. CDR3 protein: CSGARGGGYTF. The DNA for the CDR3 is TGCAGCGGAGCCCGAGGGGGGGGCTACACCTTC.

J is TRBJ2-1 and V is TRBV7-3, with D perhaps TRBD1 (5 bases). This CDR3 is built from 13 residues. Trimming removed 0 bases from V and 10 bases from J, with 10 bases in between. Germline V gene lookup returns CDR1 SGHTA and CDR2 FQGTGA. This CDR3 reads CASSLTGQEEQFF. DNA for the CDR3: TGTGCCAGCAGCTTAACGGGGCAAGAAGAGCAGTTCTTC.

The V gene is TRBV6-5, the J gene TRBJ2-4, with 7 bases that match TRBD2. Germline assignment: CDR1 MNHEY and CDR2 SVGAGI. Trimming cost V 7 bases and J 4 bases; bases outside gene matches: 7. CDR3 size: 14 residues. CDR3: CASKVPGGKNIQYF. The CDR3 DNA sequence: TGTGCCAGCAAAGTACCGGGAGGTAAAAACATTCAGTACTTC.